One and the same sample provided the 13 T cell receptor beta chains below, sequenced in a study of human T cells and chemical hapten exposure. As for time point: pre-sensitization, week 0. Treatment here: therapeutic diphenylcyclopropenone sensitization with weekly scalp DPC. Unfractionated whole blood was the source of the extracted total RNA. In TCRdb, the RACE reads were re-called with MiXCR into one record per CDR3 protein. The sample records about 52,000 distinct CDR3 sequences, about 9.6% being singletons. The input for sequencing was whole blood, taken in connection with sensitization to the hapten diphenylcyclopropenone (DPC). The receptor set was obtained from a woman between 25 and 40 years old with alopecia areata. Some clones in this sample may be carry-over from other donors' samples.

The J gene is TRBJ2-3, the V gene TRBV7-2; D is perhaps TRBD1 (6 bases). V shed 6 bases and J shed 14 bases, with 15 bases lying between them. Germline values: CDR1 SGHTA, CDR2 FQGNSA. This CDR3 is 11 amino acids long. As DNA, the CDR3 is TGTGCCAGCAGTTTCGGACAGAGGGGGTATTTT. Amino acids: CASSFGQRGYF.

In this sample, this clonotype turned up a few times. The rearrangement uses TRBV30 and TRBJ2-5; D remains ambiguous. The germline V gene has CDR1 GTSNPN and CDR2 SVGIG (reference sequence). The V end lost 0 bases, the J end lost 4 bases, and 6 bases lay between the germline ends. The CDR3 contains 12 residues. CDR3 nucleotide sequence: TGTGCCTGGAGTGTATCCCCAGAGACCCAGTACTTC. Encoded protein: CAWSVSPETQYF.

A note on this clonotype: The junction and the germline gene differ at one end; a read error may be behind it. The CDR3 DNA sequence: TGTGCCAGCAGCCCCCTTGGGATGGACAGGGATGGAAACACTGAAGCTTCCTTT. It translates to CASSPLGMDRDGNTEASF. The chain employs TRBV28 and TRBJ1-1; 8 nucleotides align to TRBD1. CDR1 is MDHEN, CDR2 SYDVKM, per germline. This CDR3 is 18 amino acids long.

The genes are TRBV18 and TRBJ2-2; a possible D gene is TRBD1 (6 bases). In germline, CDR1 is KGHSH, CDR2 LQKENI. The CDR3 consists of 16 residues. V lost 6 bases, J lost 2 bases, and 16 bases lay in between. CDR3 loop: CASSPSRTANTGELFF. As DNA, the CDR3 is TGTGCCAGCTCGCCTTCGAGGACAGCTAACACCGGGGAGCTGTTTTTT.

In its sample, this clonotype was seen a few times. CDR3 sequence (DNA): TGTGCCAGCAGCTTAAAACCGATGCCTAGCGGGGGGGATACGCAGTATTTT. Its protein is CASSLKPMPSGGDTQYF. The chain carries TRBV7-8 and TRBJ2-3, with 11 nucleotides matching TRBD2. The CDR3 length is 17 residues. J gave up 6 bases and V 2 bases, and 10 bases lay outside the gene matches. Per the germline V gene, CDR1 is SGHVS and CDR2 is FQNEAQ.

This clonotype occurred a few times. For the CDR3, the DNA is TGTGCCAGCAGTGAAGGGGCCAAGACAGGGTCTTACGAGCAGTACTTC. Translating it yields CASSEGAKTGSYEQYF. The V gene is TRBV2, the J gene TRBJ2-7; 7 nucleotides align to TRBD1. The ends lost 1 base at V and 4 bases at J; junction bases unmatched: 10. The CDR3 runs to 16 residues. CDR1 and CDR2 (germline): SNHLY, FYNNEI.

This clonotype was observed a few times. The V call is TRBV5-1, the J call TRBJ2-2; 7 positions agree with TRBD2. The CDR3 loop spans 17 amino acids. Germline V gene sequence: CDR1 SGHRS, CDR2 YFSETQ. The junction had 14 bases not matched to a gene; V was cut back by 4 bases and J by 5 bases. In DNA form, the CDR3 reads TGCGCCAGCAGCCTTGCGGCGGGGGTAGCTGCGACCGGGGAGCTGTTTTTT. Protein: CASSLAAGVAATGELFF.

This clonotype was seen ten or more times. The V and J genes are TRBV29-1 and TRBJ2-6; TRBD1 agrees at 11 bases. There are 18 residues in the CDR3. CDR1 is SQVTM, CDR2 ANQGSEA, per germline. V was pared by 4 bases and J by 4 bases, with 12 bases of the junction left unmatched. In DNA, the CDR3 is TGCAGCGTTGGGTCATACGGACAGGGGGCGGACGGGGCCAACGTCCTGACTTTC. It translates to CSVGSYGQGADGANVLTF.

This clonotype occurred a few times. The rearrangement joins TRBV28 to TRBJ1-5; possibly TRBD1 for D (6 bases). Germline lookup yields CDR1 MDHEN and CDR2 SYDVKM. The CDR3 totals 15 residues. Trimming removed 1 base at V and 7 bases at J, with 14 bases between. The CDR3 is CASSLYRGARQPQHF. The CDR3 nucleotides read TGTGCCAGCAGTTTATATCGGGGGGCTAGGCAGCCCCAGCATTTT.

This clonotype was counted ten times or more. The chain joins TRBV25-1 to TRBJ1-5; the D is unclear. From germline, CDR1 is MGHDK and CDR2 SYGVNS. The CDR3 has 14 residues. V lost 7 bases and J lost 2, with 12 bases in between. CDR3 amino acids: CASISGLGNQPQHF. The CDR3 coding sequence is TGTGCCAGCATTTCGGGGTTAGGCAATCAGCCCCAGCATTTT.

The chain carries TRBV19 and TRBJ1-5; a possible D gene is TRBD1 (6 bases). Trimming removed 5 bases at V and 7 bases at J, with 15 bases between. From germline, CDR1 is LNHDA and CDR2 SQIVND (reference sequence). The CDR3 has 14 residues. CDR3 bases: TGTGCCAGTAGTCTCCACAGGGAGAGACAGCCCCAGCATTTT. Translation gives CASSLHRERQPQHF.

Ten or more counts support this clonotype. The chain uses TRBV6-5 and TRBJ1-4; tentative D call: TRBD1 (5 bases). V lost 0 bases and J 11 bases, leaving 10 bases between the germline ends. The CDR3 covers 13 residues. Per the germline V gene, CDR1 is MNHEY and CDR2 is SVGAGI. CDR3 bases: TGTGCCAGCAGTTACTCAACAGGCGGGAAACTGTTTTTT. It codes for CASSYSTGGKLFF.

The J gene is TRBJ1-5, the V gene TRBV28, with TRBD1 identical over 9 bases. V lost 5 bases, J lost 1 base, and 6 bases stayed unmatched. The V gene's germline CDR1 is MDHEN and CDR2 SYDVKM. This CDR3 has 16 amino acids. Written as DNA, the CDR3 is TGTGCCAGCAGTGAGGGACAGGGAGTAAGCAATCAGCCCCAGCATTTT. Translating gives CASSEGQGVSNQPQHF.